Given below is one T cell receptor beta chain in context. Its antigen is currently unknown. The source of the sample is a study of cytomegalovirus exposure and HLA in healthy donors. Overall study context: Earlier, 95 million to 130 million unique TCR beta sequences were recovered from around 190 million T cells by an analysis. Study observations and caveats: The study put around 180 TCR beta chains on its list as cytomegalovirus-associated.

The PCR employed 60 Vbeta primers together with 13 Jbeta primers. This table comes from immunoSEQ multiplex PCR, and its TCRdb copy is limited to in-frame clones, with some not included. The table has some 140,000 clones, approximately 74% seen once. Germline V gene sequence: CDR1 SGHRS, CDR2 YFSETQ. V was cut by 5 bases and J by 5 bases, with 17 bases left in between. The CDR3 is 15 residues long. The clonotype was recovered from a man in his late teens or twenties in good health and CMV-seronegative. Sequencing input: PBMCs. The rearrangement uses TRBV5-1 and TRBJ1-5, with TRBD1 as a possible D gene (6 bases). The CDR3, as DNA: TGCGCCAGCAGTTGGGGGAACAGGGATGATCAGCCCCAGCATTTT. Encoded protein: CASSWGNRDDQPQHF.